These 5 T cell receptor beta chains share one sample of origin, sequenced in a study of cytomegalovirus exposure and HLA in healthy donors. A multiplex PCR was run with 60 Vbeta primers and 13 Jbeta primers. Here immunoSEQ multiplex PCR was the method, and the copy in TCRdb shows in-frame clones only, minus some. Altogether some 200,000 clones are present, 77% being singletons, with the ten largest covering roughly 2.5%. Sequenced: PBMCs. These receptors were taken from a woman in her sixties or seventies in good health and CMV-seropositive.

The V and J genes are TRBV4-3 and TRBJ2-2, with 10 positions matching TRBD1. The CDR3 covers 17 residues. Trimming removed 2 bases from V and 5 bases from J; junction bases left unmatched: 8. Germline CDR1 is LGHNA and CDR2 is YSLEER. This chain's CDR3 is CASSQLYDRGQTGELFF. CDR3 in DNA: TGCGCCAGCAGCCAATTATATGACAGGGGGCAGACCGGGGAGCTGTTTTTT.

The gene calls are TRBV2 and TRBJ2-5; 11 positions agree with TRBD1. The length of the CDR3 is 14 residues. Per germline, CDR1 SNHLY and CDR2 FYNNEI. Trimming at V came to 8 bases and at J to 3 bases, leaving 5 bases not matched to a gene. CDR3 sequence: CASGGTGGEETQYF. The CDR3 nucleotides are TGTGCCAGCGGGGGGACAGGGGGGGAAGAGACCCAGTACTTC.

The chain is built from TRBV5-1 and TRBJ2-7, with TRBD1 matching over 12 bases. Looked up from germline, CDR1 is SGHRS and CDR2 is YFSETQ. This CDR3 has 14 residues. V dropped 6 bases and J dropped 5; count of bases not matched to a gene: 6. CDR3 sequence: CASTWGTGGNEQYF. The CDR3 DNA is TGCGCCAGCACCTGGGGGACAGGGGGCAACGAGCAGTACTTC.

V is TRBV11-2 and J is TRBJ1-6, with D maybe TRBD1 (5 bases). V was trimmed by 2 bases and J by 6 bases, leaving 14 bases between them. Germline V lookup: CDR1 SGHAT, CDR2 FQNNGV. The CDR3 sequence is 16 residues long. CDR3 amino acids: CASSLQQTVVNSPLHF. As DNA, the CDR3 is TGTGCCAGCAGCTTACAACAGACAGTAGTTAATTCACCCCTCCACTTT.

The J gene is TRBJ2-7, the V gene TRBV30, with unresolved D. Germline V lookup: CDR1 GTSNPN, CDR2 SVGIG (reference sequence). The CDR3 consists of 15 residues. Trimming left V 1 base short and J 2 bases short, with 15 bases between. The CDR3 DNA is TGTGCCTGGAGTGGAGGTAATCGCTCGGCCTACGAGCAGTACTTC. Amino acid sequence: CAWSGGNRSAYEQYF.